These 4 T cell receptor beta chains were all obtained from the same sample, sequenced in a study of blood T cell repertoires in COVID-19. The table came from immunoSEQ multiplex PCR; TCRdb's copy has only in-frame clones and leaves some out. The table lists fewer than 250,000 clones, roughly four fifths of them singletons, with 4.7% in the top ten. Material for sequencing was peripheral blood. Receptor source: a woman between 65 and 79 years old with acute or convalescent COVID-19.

The CDR3 loop is CASSEVSGANEKLFF. The CDR3 DNA reads TGTGCCAGCAGTGAAGTATCAGGGGCTAATGAAAAACTGTTTTTT. The genes are TRBV6-1 and TRBJ1-4, with D tentatively TRBD1 (6 bases). Germline lookup yields CDR1 MNHNS and CDR2 SASEGT. Trimming removed 1 base at V and 3 bases at J, with 9 bases between. CDR3 length: 15 residues.

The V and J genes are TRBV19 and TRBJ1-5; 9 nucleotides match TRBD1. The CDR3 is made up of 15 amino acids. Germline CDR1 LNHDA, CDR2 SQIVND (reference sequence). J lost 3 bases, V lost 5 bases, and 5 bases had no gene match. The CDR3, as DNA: TGTGCCAGTAGTCCGGGGACAGGGTCCAATCAGCCCCAGCATTTT. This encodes CASSPGTGSNQPQHF. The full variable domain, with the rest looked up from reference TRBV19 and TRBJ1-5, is DGGITQSPKYLFRKEGQNVTLSCEQNLNHDAMYWYRQDPGQGLRLIYYSQIVNDFQKGDIAEGYSVSREKKESFPLTVTSAQKNPTAFYLCASSPGTGSNQPQHFGDGTRLSIL.

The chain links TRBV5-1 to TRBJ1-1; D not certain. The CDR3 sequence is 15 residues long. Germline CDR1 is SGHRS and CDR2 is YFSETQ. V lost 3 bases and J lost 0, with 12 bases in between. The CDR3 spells CASSSDGNLNTEAFF. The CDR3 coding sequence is TGCGCCAGCAGCTCGGACGGGAACTTGAACACTGAAGCTTTCTTT.

The DNA for the CDR3 is TGCGCCAGCAGCCCCAGGGTTAGCGGGGGGGCGATAGATACGCAGTATTTT. This sequence encodes CASSPRVSGGAIDTQYF. The rearrangement uses TRBV4-3 and TRBJ2-3; 11 bases fit TRBD2. The CDR3 extends over 17 amino acids. Looked up from germline, CDR1 is LGHNA and CDR2 is YSLEER. V lost 4 bases, J lost 5 bases, and 11 bases stayed unmatched.